This entry features one TCR beta chain sequence. TEMRA cells underwent FACS enrichment and CD8+ and CD4+ T cells underwent negative isolation. In germline, CDR1 is KGHSH, CDR2 LQKENI. V dropped 3 bases and J dropped 5; count of bases not matched to a gene: 5. The CDR3 consists of 15 residues. With random hexamers, 0.5 to 1 ug RNA was reverse transcribed. One entry per CDR3 protein, called by TCRdb with MiXCR from the immunoSEQ multiplex PCR reads. This table holds about 100,000 distinct CDR3 sequences, around 96% found once. This sample is drawn from a study of CD8 T cells in Susac syndrome. Sequenced: CD8+ T cells from PBMCs. This chain uses TRBV18 with TRBJ2-5; 11 bases fit TRBD2. This receptor was obtained from a human donor with Susac syndrome. In DNA form, the CDR3 reads TGTGCCAGCTCACCTCGACTAGCGGGGCTGGAGACCCAGTACTTC. Translating it yields CASSPRLAGLETQYF.